This T cell receptor beta chain was captured in a study of T cell changes during pregnancy in multiple sclerosis. From germline, CDR1 is SNHLY and CDR2 FYNNEI. Trimming at V came to 3 bases and at J to 4 bases, leaving 8 bases not matched to a gene. This CDR3 has 15 amino acids. This clone has only a few counts. The data were produced by immunoSEQ multiplex PCR, yet TCRdb's version contains in-frame clones alone and is incomplete. The table includes 57,000 or so clones, less than 95% detected once. The sample in question was peripheral blood, obtained in the third trimester of pregnancy. The V call is TRBV2, the J call TRBJ2-7; TRBD2 aligns across 8 bases. The clonotype comes from a female donor in good health, enrolled as a control in a pregnancy study. The CDR3 loop is CASSEGGGTLYEQYF. The DNA of the CDR3 is TGTGCCAGCAGTGAGGGCGGGGGGACTCTGTACGAGCAGTACTTC.